This is a list of T cell receptor beta chains from one sample in a study of blood T cell repertoires in COVID-19. This table comes from immunoSEQ multiplex PCR, and its TCRdb copy is limited to in-frame clones, with some not included. Here the sample spans roughly 500,000 clones, approximately 90% being singletons. Sequenced input: PBMCs or T cells enriched from blood (not recorded which). These receptors were collected from a woman aged 40 to 55 who had recovered from COVID-19. CDR3s include the opening cysteine and the closing phenylalanine or tryptophan. The order of the fields is D gene, clone size, V gene, J gene, CDR3 DNA, CDR3 protein. D genes are given only for firm matches. A clone size is listed for some rows: how often the clone was seen (once, few, many), or a class if it is expanded.

D gene: TRBD1; clone size: .; V gene: TRBV19; J gene: TRBJ1-5; CDR3 DNA: TGTGCCAGTAGTATATATGGGACAGGGAGCAATCAGCCCCAGCATTTT; CDR3 protein: CASSIYGTGSNQPQHF
D gene: .; clone size: .; V gene: TRBV6-1; J gene: TRBJ1-5; CDR3 DNA: TGTGCCAGCAGTGAAGGTTATAGCAATCAGCCCCAGCATTTT; CDR3 protein: CASSEGYSNQPQHF
D gene: .; clone size: .; V gene: TRBV6-2/TRBV6-3; J gene: TRBJ2-5; CDR3 DNA: TGTGCCAGCAGTAGGAGGGACGACCTACAAGAGACCCAGTACTTC; CDR3 protein: CASSRRDDLQETQYF
D gene: .; clone size: .; V gene: TRBV12-3/TRBV12-4; J gene: TRBJ1-5; CDR3 DNA: TGTGCCAGCAGTTTAGTAGGGGATCAGCCCCAGCATTTT; CDR3 protein: CASSLVGDQPQHF
D gene: .; clone size: .; V gene: TRBV19; J gene: TRBJ1-5; CDR3 DNA: TGTGCCAGTAGTATAGTCCCAGGGCAGCCCCAGCATTTT; CDR3 protein: CASSIVPGQPQHF
D gene: .; clone size: once; V gene: TRBV20-1; J gene: TRBJ2-7; CDR3 DNA: TGCAGTGCTAGTGGGCAGGGGGGACCCTACGAGCAGTACTTC; CDR3 protein: CSASGQGGPYEQYF
D gene: TRBD2; clone size: .; V gene: TRBV24-1; J gene: TRBJ2-3; CDR3 DNA: TGTGCCACCAGTGACCCCGGGACTAGCGGGATCACAGATACGCAGTATTTT; CDR3 protein: CATSDPGTSGITDTQYF
D gene: TRBD2; clone size: .; V gene: TRBV10-1; J gene: TRBJ2-2; CDR3 DNA: TGCGCCAGCTCGAGCGGGAGGAAGGCCGGGGAGCTGTTTTTT; CDR3 protein: CASSSGRKAGELFF
D gene: .; clone size: .; V gene: TRBV7-2; J gene: TRBJ1-2; CDR3 DNA: TGTGCCAGCAGCTTAGTGGGCGCAAACTATGGCTACACCTTC; CDR3 protein: CASSLVGANYGYTF
D gene: .; clone size: .; V gene: TRBV9; J gene: TRBJ1-1; CDR3 DNA: TGTGCCAGCAGCGACAATGAGAACACTGAAGCTTTCTTT; CDR3 protein: CASSDNENTEAFF
D gene: TRBD1; clone size: .; V gene: TRBV11-2; J gene: TRBJ1-5; CDR3 DNA: TGTGCCAGCAGCAAAGACAGGGTTCCTAAGTTCGACCAGCCCCAGCATTTT; CDR3 protein: CASSKDRVPKFDQPQHF
D gene: .; clone size: .; V gene: TRBV4-3; J gene: TRBJ1-1; CDR3 DNA: TGCGCCAGCAGCCAAGGCCCCCAAGTGAGGGCTGAAGCTTTCTTT; CDR3 protein: CASSQGPQVRAEAFF
D gene: TRBD1; clone size: once; V gene: TRBV5-1; J gene: TRBJ1-2; CDR3 DNA: TGCGCCAGCAGCTTGTATCAGGGGGTAAACTATGGCTACACCTTC; CDR3 protein: CASSLYQGVNYGYTF
D gene: .; clone size: .; V gene: TRBV11-3; J gene: TRBJ2-1; CDR3 DNA: TGTGCCAGCAGCTTAGCGACAGCTTCCGTTTACAATGAGCAGTTCTTC; CDR3 protein: CASSLATASVYNEQFF
D gene: .; clone size: .; V gene: TRBV11-2; J gene: TRBJ1-1; CDR3 DNA: TGTGCCAGCAGCTTAGGGTTAGGGAGGAGCACTGAAGCTTTCTTT; CDR3 protein: CASSLGLGRSTEAFF
D gene: .; clone size: few; V gene: TRBV27; J gene: TRBJ1-5; CDR3 DNA: TGTGCCAGCAGTACTACCCGGTCCCCCGGGGCCCAGCATTTT; CDR3 protein: CASSTTRSPGAQHF
D gene: .; clone size: few; V gene: TRBV3-1/TRBV3-2; J gene: TRBJ1-6; CDR3 DNA: TGTGCCAGCAGCCAACAGGGGATAACCCTCCACTTT; CDR3 protein: CASSQQGITLHF
D gene: TRBD1; clone size: .; V gene: TRBV24-1; J gene: TRBJ2-5; CDR3 DNA: TGTGCCACCAGTGAACCGACAGGGGCGGGGGAGACCCAGTACTTC; CDR3 protein: CATSEPTGAGETQYF
D gene: TRBD1; clone size: .; V gene: TRBV7-6; J gene: TRBJ1-1; CDR3 DNA: TGTGCCAGCAGCCTCGACAGGGCTGGGACTGAAGCTTTCTTT; CDR3 protein: CASSLDRAGTEAFF